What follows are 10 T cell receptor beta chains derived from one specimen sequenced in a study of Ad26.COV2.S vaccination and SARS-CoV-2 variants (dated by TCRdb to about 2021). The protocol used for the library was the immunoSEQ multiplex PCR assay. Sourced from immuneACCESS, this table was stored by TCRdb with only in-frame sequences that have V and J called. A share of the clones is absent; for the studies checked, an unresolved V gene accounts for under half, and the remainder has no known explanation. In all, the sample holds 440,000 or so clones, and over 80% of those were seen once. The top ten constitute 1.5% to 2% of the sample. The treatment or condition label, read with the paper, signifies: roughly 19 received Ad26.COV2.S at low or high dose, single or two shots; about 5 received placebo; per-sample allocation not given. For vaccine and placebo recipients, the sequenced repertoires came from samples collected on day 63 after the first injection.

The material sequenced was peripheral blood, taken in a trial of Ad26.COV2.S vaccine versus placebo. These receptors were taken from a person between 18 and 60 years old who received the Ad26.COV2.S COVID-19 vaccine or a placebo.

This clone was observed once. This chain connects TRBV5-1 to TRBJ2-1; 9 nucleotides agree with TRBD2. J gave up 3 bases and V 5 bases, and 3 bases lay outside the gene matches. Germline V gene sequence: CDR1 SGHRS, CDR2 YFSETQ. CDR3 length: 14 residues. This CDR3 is CASSISGGYNEQFF. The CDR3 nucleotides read TGCGCCAGCAGTATTAGCGGGGGCTACAATGAGCAGTTCTTC.

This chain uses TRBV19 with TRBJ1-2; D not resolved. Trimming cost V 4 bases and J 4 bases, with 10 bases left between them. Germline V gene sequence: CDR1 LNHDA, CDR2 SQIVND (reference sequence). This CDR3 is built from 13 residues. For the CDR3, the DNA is TGTGCCAGTAGTAGCTTCCCCCTCTATGGCTACACCTTC. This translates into CASSSFPLYGYTF.

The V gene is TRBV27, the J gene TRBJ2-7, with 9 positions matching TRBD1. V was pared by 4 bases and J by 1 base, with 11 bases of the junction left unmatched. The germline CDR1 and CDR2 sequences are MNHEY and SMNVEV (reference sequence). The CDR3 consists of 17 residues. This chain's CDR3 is CASSSPPGTGKSYEQYF. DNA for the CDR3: TGTGCCAGCAGTTCTCCCCCCGGGACAGGGAAGTCCTACGAGCAGTACTTC.

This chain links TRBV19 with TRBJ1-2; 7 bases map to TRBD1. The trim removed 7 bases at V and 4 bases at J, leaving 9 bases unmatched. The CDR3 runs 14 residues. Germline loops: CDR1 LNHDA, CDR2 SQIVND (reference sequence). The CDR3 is CASTGTDRGYGYTF. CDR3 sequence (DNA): TGTGCCAGTACTGGGACAGATCGTGGCTATGGCTACACCTTC. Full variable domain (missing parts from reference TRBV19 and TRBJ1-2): DGGITQSPKYLFRKEGQNVTLSCEQNLNHDAMYWYRQDPGQGLRLIYYSQIVNDFQKGDIAEGYSVSREKKESFPLTVTSAQKNPTAFYLCASTGTDRGYGYTFGSGTRLTVV.

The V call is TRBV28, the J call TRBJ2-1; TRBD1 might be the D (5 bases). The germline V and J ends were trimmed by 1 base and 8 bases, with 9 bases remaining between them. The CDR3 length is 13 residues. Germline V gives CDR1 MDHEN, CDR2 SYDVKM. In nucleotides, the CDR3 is TGTGCCAGCAGTTTATCAGGGTTGGATGAGCAGTTCTTC. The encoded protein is CASSLSGLDEQFF.

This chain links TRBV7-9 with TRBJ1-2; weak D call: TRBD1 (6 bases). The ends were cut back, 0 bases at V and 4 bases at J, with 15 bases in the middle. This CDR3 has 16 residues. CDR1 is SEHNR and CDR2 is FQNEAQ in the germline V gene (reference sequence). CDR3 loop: CASSLALGATAYGYTF. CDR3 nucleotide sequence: TGTGCCAGCAGCTTAGCGTTGGGGGCCACCGCCTATGGCTACACCTTC.

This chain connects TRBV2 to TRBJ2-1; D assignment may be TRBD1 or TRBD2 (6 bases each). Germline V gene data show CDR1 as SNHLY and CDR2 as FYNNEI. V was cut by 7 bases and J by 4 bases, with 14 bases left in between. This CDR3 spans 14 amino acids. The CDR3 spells CASTRGGIYNEQFF. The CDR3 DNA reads TGTGCCAGCACCCGAGGGGGGATTTACAATGAGCAGTTCTTC.

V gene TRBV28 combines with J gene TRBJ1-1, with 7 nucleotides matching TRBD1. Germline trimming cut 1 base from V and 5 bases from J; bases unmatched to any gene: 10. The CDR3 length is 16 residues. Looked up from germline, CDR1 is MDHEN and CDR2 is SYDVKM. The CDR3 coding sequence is TGTGCCAGCAGTTTATTCTCCGCGACAGGGTATACTGAAGCTTTCTTT. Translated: CASSLFSATGYTEAFF.

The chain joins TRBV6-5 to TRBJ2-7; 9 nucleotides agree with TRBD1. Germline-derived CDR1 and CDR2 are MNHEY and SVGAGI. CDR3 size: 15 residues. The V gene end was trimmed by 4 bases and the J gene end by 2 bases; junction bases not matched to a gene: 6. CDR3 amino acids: CASSSNRDRAYEQYF. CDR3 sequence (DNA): TGTGCCAGCAGTTCCAACCGGGACAGGGCCTACGAGCAGTACTTC.

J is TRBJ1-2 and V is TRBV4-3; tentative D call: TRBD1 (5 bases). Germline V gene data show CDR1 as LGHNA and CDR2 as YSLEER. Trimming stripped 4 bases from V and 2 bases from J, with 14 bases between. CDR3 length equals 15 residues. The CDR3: CASSPRDRDNYGYTF. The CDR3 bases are TGCGCCAGCAGCCCTCGAGACAGAGACAACTATGGCTACACCTTC.